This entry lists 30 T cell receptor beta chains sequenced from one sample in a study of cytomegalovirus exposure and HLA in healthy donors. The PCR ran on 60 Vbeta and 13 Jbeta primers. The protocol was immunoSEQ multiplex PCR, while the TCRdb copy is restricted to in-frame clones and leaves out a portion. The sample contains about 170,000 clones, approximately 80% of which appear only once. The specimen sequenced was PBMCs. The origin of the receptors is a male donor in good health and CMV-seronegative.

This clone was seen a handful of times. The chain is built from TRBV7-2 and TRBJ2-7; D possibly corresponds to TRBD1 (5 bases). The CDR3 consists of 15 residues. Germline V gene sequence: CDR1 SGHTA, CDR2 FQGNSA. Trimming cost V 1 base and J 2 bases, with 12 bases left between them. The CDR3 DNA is TGTGCCAGCAGCTTAGAGACGACAGTAGCCTACGAGCAGTACTTC. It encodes CASSLETTVAYEQYF.

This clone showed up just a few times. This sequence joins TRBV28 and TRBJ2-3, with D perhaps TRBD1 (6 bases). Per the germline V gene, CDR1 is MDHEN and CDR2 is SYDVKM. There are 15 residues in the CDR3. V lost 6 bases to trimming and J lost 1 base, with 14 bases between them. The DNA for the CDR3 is TGTGCCAGCAGCAGGGACATCCGACGCACAGATACGCAGTATTTT. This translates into CASSRDIRRTDTQYF.

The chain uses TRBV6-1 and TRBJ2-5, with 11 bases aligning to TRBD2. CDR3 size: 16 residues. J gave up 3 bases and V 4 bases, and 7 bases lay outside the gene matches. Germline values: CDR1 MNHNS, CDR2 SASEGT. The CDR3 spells CASSVLTSGDKETQYF. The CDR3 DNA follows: TGTGCCAGCAGTGTGTTGACTAGCGGGGATAAAGAGACCCAGTACTTC.

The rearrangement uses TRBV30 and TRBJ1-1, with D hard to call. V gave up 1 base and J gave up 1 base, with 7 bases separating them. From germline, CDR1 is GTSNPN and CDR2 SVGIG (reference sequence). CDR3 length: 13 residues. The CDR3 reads CAWSGWANTEAFF. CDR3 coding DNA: TGTGCCTGGAGTGGGTGGGCGAACACTGAAGCTTTCTTT. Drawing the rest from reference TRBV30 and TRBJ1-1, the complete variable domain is SQTIHQWPATLVQPVGSPLSLECTVEGTSNPNLYWYRQAAGRGLQLLFYSVGIGQISSEVPQNLSASRPQDRQFILSSKKLLLSDSGFYLCAWSGWANTEAFFGQGTRLTVV.

The DNA of the CDR3 is TGCAGCGTTGACGAGTCCTACGAGCAGTACTTC. Residues: CSVDESYEQYF. The chain links TRBV29-1 to TRBJ2-7; D is unresolved. Germline V gives CDR1 SQVTM, CDR2 ANQGSEA. The V and J ends lost 3 bases and 1 base respectively, with 4 bases between them. CDR3 length: 11 amino acids.

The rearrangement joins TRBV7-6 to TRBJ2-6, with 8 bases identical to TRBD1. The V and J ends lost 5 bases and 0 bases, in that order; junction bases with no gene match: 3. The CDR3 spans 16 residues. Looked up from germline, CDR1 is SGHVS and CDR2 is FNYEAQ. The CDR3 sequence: CASSPQGASGANVLTF. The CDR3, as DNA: TGTGCCAGCAGCCCGCAGGGGGCCTCTGGGGCCAACGTCCTGACTTTC.

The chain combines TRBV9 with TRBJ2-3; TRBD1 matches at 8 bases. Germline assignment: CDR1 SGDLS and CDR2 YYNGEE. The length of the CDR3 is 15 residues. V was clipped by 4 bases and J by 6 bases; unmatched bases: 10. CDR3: CASSTRTGHRDTQYF. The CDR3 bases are TGTGCCAGCAGCACCAGGACAGGGCACAGGGATACGCAGTATTTT.

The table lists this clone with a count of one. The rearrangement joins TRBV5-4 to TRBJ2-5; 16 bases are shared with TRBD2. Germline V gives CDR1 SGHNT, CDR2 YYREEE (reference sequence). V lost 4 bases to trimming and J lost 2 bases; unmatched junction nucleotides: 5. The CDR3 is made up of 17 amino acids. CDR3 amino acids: CASSPGTSGGAQETQYF. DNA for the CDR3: TGTGCCAGCAGCCCCGGGACTAGCGGGGGGGCTCAAGAGACCCAGTACTTC.

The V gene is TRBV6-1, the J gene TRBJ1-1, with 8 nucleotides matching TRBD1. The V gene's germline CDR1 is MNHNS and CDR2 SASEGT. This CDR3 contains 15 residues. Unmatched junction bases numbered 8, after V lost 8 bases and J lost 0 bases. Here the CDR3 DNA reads TGTGCCAGCTCCCGGACAGGGTCCATGAACACTGAAGCTTTCTTT. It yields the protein CASSRTGSMNTEAFF.

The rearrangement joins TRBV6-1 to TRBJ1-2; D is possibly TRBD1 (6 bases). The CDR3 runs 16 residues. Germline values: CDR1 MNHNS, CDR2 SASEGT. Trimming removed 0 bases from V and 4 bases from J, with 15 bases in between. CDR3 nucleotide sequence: TGTGCCAGCAGTGAAGCGACGTCAGGGGCCGGCTATGGCTACACCTTC. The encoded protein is CASSEATSGAGYGYTF.

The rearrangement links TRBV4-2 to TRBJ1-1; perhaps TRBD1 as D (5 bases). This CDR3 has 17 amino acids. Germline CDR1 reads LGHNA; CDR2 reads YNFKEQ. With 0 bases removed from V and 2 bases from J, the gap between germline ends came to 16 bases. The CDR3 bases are TGTGCCAGCAGCCAAGACCAATCTCGACAGTCCAACACTGAAGCTTTCTTT. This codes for CASSQDQSRQSNTEAFF.

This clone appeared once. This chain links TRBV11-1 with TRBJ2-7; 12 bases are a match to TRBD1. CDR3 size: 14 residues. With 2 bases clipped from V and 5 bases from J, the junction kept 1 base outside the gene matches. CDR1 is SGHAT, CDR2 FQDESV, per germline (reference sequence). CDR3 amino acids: CASSLRDRGHEQYF. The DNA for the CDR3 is TGTGCCAGCAGCTTAAGGGACAGGGGGCACGAGCAGTACTTC.

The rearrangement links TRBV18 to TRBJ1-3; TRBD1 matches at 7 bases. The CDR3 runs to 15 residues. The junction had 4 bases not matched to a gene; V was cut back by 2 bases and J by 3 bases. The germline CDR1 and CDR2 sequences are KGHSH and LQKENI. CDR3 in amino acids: CASSPEGQSGNTIYF. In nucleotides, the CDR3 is TGTGCCAGCTCACCAGAGGGACAGAGTGGAAACACCATATATTTT. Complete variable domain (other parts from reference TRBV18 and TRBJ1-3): NAGVMQNPRHLVRRRGQEARLRCSPMKGHSHVYWYRQLPEEGLKFMVYLQKENIIDESGMPKERFSAEFPKEGPSILRIQQVVRGDSAAYFCASSPEGQSGNTIYFGEGSWLTVV.

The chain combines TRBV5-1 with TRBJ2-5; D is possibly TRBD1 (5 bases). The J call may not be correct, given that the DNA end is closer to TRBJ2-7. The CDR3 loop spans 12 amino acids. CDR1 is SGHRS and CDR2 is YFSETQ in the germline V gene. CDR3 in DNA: TGCGCCAGCAGCTCGTACAGGAGCGAGCAGTACTTC. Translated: CASSSYRSEQYF.

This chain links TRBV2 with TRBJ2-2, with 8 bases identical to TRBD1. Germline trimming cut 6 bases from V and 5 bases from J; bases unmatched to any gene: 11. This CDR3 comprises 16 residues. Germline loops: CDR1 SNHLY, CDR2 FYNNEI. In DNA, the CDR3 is TGTGCCAGCAGGAAGCTTCAGGGGGCGCGGACCGGGGAGCTGTTTTTT. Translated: CASRKLQGARTGELFF.

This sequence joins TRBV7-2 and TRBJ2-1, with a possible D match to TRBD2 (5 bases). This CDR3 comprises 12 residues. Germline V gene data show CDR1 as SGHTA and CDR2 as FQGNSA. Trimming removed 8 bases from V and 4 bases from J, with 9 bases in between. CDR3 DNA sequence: TGTGCCAGCGACGGCGGGTACAATGAGCAGTTCTTC. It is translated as CASDGGYNEQFF.

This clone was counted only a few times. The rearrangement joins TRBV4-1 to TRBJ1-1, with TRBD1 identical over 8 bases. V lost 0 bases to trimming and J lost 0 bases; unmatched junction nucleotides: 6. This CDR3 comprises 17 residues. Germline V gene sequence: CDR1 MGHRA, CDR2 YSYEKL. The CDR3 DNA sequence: TGCGCCAGCAGCCAAGATCAGACAGGGGTACTGAACACTGAAGCTTTCTTT. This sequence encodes CASSQDQTGVLNTEAFF.

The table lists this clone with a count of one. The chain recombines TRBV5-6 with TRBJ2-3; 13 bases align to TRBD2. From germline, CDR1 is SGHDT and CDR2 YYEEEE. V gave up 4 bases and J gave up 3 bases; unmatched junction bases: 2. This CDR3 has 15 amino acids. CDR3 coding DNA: TGTGCCAGCAGCGAGACTAGCGGGAGGACAGATACGCAGTATTTT. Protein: CASSETSGRTDTQYF.

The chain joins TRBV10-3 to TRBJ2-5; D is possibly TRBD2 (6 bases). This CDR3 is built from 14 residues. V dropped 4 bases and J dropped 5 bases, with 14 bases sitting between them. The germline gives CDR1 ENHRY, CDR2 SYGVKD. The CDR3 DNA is TGTGCCATCAGTGGGGACTTCCTAGTGGAGACCCAGTACTTC. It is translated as CAISGDFLVETQYF.

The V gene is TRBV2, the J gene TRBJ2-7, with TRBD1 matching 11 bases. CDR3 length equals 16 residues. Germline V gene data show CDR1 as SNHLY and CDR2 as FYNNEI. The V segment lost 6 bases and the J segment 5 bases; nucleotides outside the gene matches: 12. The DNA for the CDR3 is TGTGCCAGCAGCTTTCCGGGACAGGGGGTATCTGACGAGCAGTACTTC. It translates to CASSFPGQGVSDEQYF.

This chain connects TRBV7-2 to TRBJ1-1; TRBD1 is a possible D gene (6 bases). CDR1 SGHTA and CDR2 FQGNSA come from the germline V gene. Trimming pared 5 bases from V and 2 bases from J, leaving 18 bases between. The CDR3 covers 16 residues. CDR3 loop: CASSLGTSRFNTEAFF. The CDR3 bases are TGTGCCAGCAGCCTCGGGACAAGCAGGTTTAACACTGAAGCTTTCTTT.

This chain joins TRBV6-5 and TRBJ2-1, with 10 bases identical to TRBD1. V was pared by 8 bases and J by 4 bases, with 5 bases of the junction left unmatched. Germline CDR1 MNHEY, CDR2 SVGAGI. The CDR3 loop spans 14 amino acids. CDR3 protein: CASFRDRGYNEQFF. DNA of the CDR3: TGTGCCAGCTTCCGGGACAGGGGTTACAATGAGCAGTTCTTC.

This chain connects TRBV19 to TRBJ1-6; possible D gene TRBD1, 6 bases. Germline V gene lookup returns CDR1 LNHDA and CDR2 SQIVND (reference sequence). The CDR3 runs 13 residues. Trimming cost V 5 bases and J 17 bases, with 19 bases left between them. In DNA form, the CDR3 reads TGTGCCAGTAGTGATATCCCCCAAGGGGGAGTCCACTTT. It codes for CASSDIPQGGVHF.

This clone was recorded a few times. CDR3 in amino acids: CASEFNEQFF. For the CDR3, the DNA is TGTGCCAGCGAGTTCAATGAGCAGTTCTTC. The J gene is TRBJ2-1, the V gene TRBV6-5; no reliable D call. Trimming took off 8 bases at V and 6 bases at J, with 5 bases between the two ends. This CDR3 spans 10 amino acids. Germline assignment: CDR1 MNHEY and CDR2 SVGAGI.

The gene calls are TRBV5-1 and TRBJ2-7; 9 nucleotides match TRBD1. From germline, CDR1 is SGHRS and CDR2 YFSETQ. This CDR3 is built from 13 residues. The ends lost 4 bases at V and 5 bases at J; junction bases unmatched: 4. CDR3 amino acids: CASSRTGENEQYF. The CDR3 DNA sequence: TGCGCCAGCAGCCGGACAGGGGAGAACGAGCAGTACTTC.

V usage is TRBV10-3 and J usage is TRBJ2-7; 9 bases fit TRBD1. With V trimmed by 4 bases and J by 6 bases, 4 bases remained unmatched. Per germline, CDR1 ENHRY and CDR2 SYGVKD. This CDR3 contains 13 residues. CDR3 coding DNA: TGTGCCATCAGTGGGGACAGGGCGGGCGAGCAGTACTTC. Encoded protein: CAISGDRAGEQYF.

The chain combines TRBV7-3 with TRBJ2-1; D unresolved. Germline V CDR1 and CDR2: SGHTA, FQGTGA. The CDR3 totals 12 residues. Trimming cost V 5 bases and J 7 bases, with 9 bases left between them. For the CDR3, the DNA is TGTGCCAGCAGCGATGTGAGGAATGAGCAGTTCTTC. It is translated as CASSDVRNEQFF. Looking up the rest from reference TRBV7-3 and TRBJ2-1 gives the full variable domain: GAGVSQTPSNKVTEKGKYVELRCDPISGHTALYWYRQSLGQGPEFLIYFQGTGAADDSGLPNDRFFAVRPEGSVSTLKIQRTERGDSAVYLCASSDVRNEQFFGPGTRLTVL.

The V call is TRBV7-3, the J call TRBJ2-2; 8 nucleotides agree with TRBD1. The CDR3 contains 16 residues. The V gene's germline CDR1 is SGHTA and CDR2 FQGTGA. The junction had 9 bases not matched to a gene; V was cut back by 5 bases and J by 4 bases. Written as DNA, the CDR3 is TGTGCCAGCAGCCCAGAAACGACAGGGGTCACCGGGGAGCTGTTTTTT. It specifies CASSPETTGVTGELFF.

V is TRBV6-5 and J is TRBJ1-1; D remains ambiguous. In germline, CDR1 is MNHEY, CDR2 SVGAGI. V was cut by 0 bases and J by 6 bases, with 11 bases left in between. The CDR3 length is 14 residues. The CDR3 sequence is CASSYSGAGAEAFF. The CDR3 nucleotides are TGTGCCAGCAGTTACTCTGGAGCTGGCGCTGAAGCTTTCTTT.

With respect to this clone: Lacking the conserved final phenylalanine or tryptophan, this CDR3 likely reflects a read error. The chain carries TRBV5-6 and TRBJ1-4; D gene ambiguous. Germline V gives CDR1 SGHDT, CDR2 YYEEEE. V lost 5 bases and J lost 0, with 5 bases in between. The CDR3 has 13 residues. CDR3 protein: CASRRTTNEKLFC. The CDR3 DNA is TGTGCCAGCAGAAGGACAACTAATGAAAAACTGTTTTGT.